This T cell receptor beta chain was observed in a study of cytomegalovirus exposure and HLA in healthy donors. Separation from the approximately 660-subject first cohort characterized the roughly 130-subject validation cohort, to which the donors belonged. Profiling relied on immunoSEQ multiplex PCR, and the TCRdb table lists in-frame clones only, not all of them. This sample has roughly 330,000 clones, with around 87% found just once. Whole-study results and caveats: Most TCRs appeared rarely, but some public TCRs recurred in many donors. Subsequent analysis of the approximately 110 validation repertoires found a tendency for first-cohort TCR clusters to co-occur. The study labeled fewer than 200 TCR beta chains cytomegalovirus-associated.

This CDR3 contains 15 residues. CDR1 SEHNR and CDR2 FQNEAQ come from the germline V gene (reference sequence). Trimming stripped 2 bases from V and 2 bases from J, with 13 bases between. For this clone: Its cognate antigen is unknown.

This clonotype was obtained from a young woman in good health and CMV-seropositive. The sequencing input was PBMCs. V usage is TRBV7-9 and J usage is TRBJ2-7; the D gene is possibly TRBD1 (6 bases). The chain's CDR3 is CASSLPDSQAYEQYF. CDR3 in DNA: TGTGCCAGCAGCTTACCGGACAGCCAAGCCTACGAGCAGTACTTC.